This T cell receptor beta chain is drawn from a study of vaccination effects on CD4 cells after COVID-19. Clones were sequenced by immunoSEQ multiplex PCR, and TCRdb holds only the in-frame ones, with some missing. The sample records about 46,000 clones, about 76% being singletons. Study conclusions and caveats: Whether induced by infection or by vaccine, clones showed marked clonal contraction late after vaccination.

Under the ViraFEST assay, PBMC were stimulated with viral peptide pools so that antigen-specific CD4+ T cells expanded. Sequencing was performed afterwards. A 10-day culture period preceded the isolation of CD4+ T cells. The vaccine given was either BNT162b2 or mRNA-1273, in two doses. Wells containing approximately 2 million PBMC each were cultured with roughly 10 IU/ml IL-2 and 8 to 10 ug/ml peptides. This clone was detected only once. The antigen is undetermined. The V and J ends lost 0 bases and 4 bases, in that order; junction bases with no gene match: 5. CDR1 is LNHNV and CDR2 is YYDKDF in the germline V gene (reference sequence). The CDR3 sequence is 15 residues long.

J is TRBJ2-7 and V is TRBV15, with 8 positions matching TRBD1. This material consisted of CD4+ T cells from PBMCs cultured with HCoV-OC43 spike peptides, taken after COVID-19 vaccination. Subset given: HCoV-OC43 spike overlapping peptide pool stimulation. This TCR was recovered from a human donor who received a COVID-19 vaccine. CDR3 DNA sequence: TGTGCCACCAGCAGAGATCCGGGACAGGTATACGAGCAGTACTTC. This sequence encodes CATSRDPGQVYEQYF.